Following are 27 T cell receptor beta chains from one sample sequenced in a study of shared clonotypes between healthy human individuals. The repertoire was sequenced with immunoSEQ multiplex PCR; TCRdb's copy has only in-frame clones and lacks some. This table has some 2,400,000 clones, approximately 96% appearing once. Sample: naive CD4+ T cells sorted from blood. The subset here: CD45RA+ positively selected. All receptors derive from a man aged 18-30 years in good health.

The rearrangement uses TRBV5-6 and TRBJ2-5; D ambiguous. The V and J ends lost 4 bases and 4 bases respectively, with 8 bases between them. Germline loops: CDR1 SGHDT, CDR2 YYEEEE. This CDR3 contains 12 residues. CDR3 amino acids: CASSMMGETQYF. The CDR3 DNA sequence: TGTGCCAGCAGCATGATGGGAGAGACCCAGTACTTC.

The chain links TRBV19 to TRBJ2-3; D remains unclear. V was pared by 3 bases and J by 4 bases, with 11 bases between. Looked up from germline, CDR1 is LNHDA and CDR2 is SQIVND (reference sequence). The CDR3 is made up of 14 amino acids. The DNA of the CDR3 is TGTGCCAGTAGTATTGGGGTTTTTTCAGATACGCAGTATTTT. Protein sequence: CASSIGVFSDTQYF.

The CDR3 reads CASSSGSVEKLFF. CDR3 nucleotides: TGTGCCAGCAGCTCAGGGAGCGTGGAAAAACTGTTTTTT. This sequence joins TRBV7-6 and TRBJ1-4; the D gene is possibly TRBD1 (5 bases). The CDR3 consists of 13 residues. Trimming stripped 4 bases from V and 8 bases from J, with 11 bases between. Germline CDR1 reads SGHVS; CDR2 reads FNYEAQ.

The chain combines TRBV5-4 with TRBJ2-1, with D unresolved. This CDR3 comprises 15 residues. The germline V gene encodes CDR1 SGHNT and CDR2 YYREEE (reference sequence). V dropped 0 bases and J dropped 3 bases, with 10 bases sitting between them. CDR3 sequence reads: CASSLALSRYNEQFF. The CDR3 DNA reads TGTGCCAGCAGCTTGGCACTAAGCCGCTACAATGAGCAGTTCTTC.

The rearrangement joins TRBV5-4 to TRBJ2-7; weak D call: TRBD1 (5 bases). The CDR3 runs 14 residues. Germline CDR1 is SGHNT and CDR2 is YYREEE (reference sequence). With 3 bases removed from V and 4 bases from J, the gap between germline ends came to 14 bases. The CDR3: CASSSKQDGYEQYF. The DNA for the CDR3 is TGTGCCAGCAGCTCGAAACAGGACGGATACGAGCAGTACTTC. The whole variable domain, filled in from reference TRBV5-4 and TRBJ2-7, reads ETGVTQSPTHLIKTRGQQVTLRCSSQSGHNTVSWYQQALGQGPQFIFQYYREEENGRGNFPPRFSGLQFPNYSSELNVNALELDDSALYLCASSSKQDGYEQYFGPGTRLTVT.

The chain recombines TRBV5-1 with TRBJ2-1; TRBD2 matches 9 bases. Germline assignment: CDR1 SGHRS and CDR2 YFSETQ. V shed 0 bases, J shed 4 bases, and the junction held 8 bases outside the gene matches. The CDR3 consists of 17 residues. The CDR3: CASSLEGAGGKYNEQFF. The CDR3 nucleotides read TGCGCCAGCAGCTTGGAAGGTGCGGGGGGGAAATACAATGAGCAGTTCTTC.

V is TRBV13 and J is TRBJ2-1; D could derive from TRBD1 or TRBD2 (5 bases each). This CDR3 spans 14 amino acids. Germline CDR1 and CDR2: PRHDT and FYEKMQ (reference sequence). Trimming removed 2 bases from V and 9 bases from J, with 14 bases in between. CDR3 in DNA: TGTGCCAGCAGCTTAATAGTAGTTGGGGGTGAGCAGTTCTTC. It encodes CASSLIVVGGEQFF.

CDR3: CAISGEYSNQPQHF. Written as DNA, the CDR3 is TGTGCCATCAGTGGTGAATATAGCAATCAGCCCCAGCATTTT. J is TRBJ1-5 and V is TRBV10-3, with D unclear. Trimming removed 4 bases from V and 0 bases from J, with 7 bases in between. This CDR3 has 14 residues. CDR1 and CDR2 from the germline V gene are ENHRY and SYGVKD.

This sequence joins TRBV5-6 and TRBJ1-2; 10 nucleotides agree with TRBD1. CDR3 length equals 15 residues. Looked up from germline, CDR1 is SGHDT and CDR2 is YYEEEE. With 4 bases clipped from V and 4 bases from J, the junction kept 7 bases outside the gene matches. CDR3 sequence (DNA): TGTGCCAGCAGCGCCGGGACAGGGGCTAGCTATGGCTACACCTTC. Translated: CASSAGTGASYGYTF. Variable domain in full (rest from reference TRBV5-6 and TRBJ1-2): DAGVTQSPTHLIKTRGQQVTLRCSPKSGHDTVSWYQQALGQGPQFIFQYYEEEERQRGNFPDRFSGHQFPNYSSELNVNALLLGDSALYLCASSAGTGASYGYTFGSGTRLTVV.

The J gene is TRBJ2-6, the V gene TRBV5-1, with unresolved D. CDR1 is SGHRS, CDR2 YFSETQ, per germline. Trimming shortened V by 3 bases and J by 2 bases, and 9 bases separated the two germline ends. This CDR3 region has 15 residues. The CDR3 spells CASSWPEPGANVLTF. The CDR3 DNA reads TGCGCCAGCAGCTGGCCGGAGCCTGGGGCCAACGTCCTGACTTTC.

To note about this clone: One end of the junction fails to match germline, which may point to a read error. The chain has TRBV6-1 and TRBJ2-3; 10 bases fit TRBD2. The CDR3 consists of 17 residues. Germline CDR1 and CDR2: MNHNS and SASEGT. This CDR3 is CASSQAVGTSGTDTQYF. CDR3 sequence (DNA): TGTGCCAGCAGTCAAGCGGTAGGGACTAGCGGCACAGATACGCAGTATTTT.

This clone appeared a single time. V is TRBV19 and J is TRBJ1-2; D gene unclear. This CDR3 spans 12 amino acids. Germline CDR1 LNHDA, CDR2 SQIVND (reference sequence). The V and J ends lost 6 bases and 10 bases respectively, with 15 bases between them. CDR3 nucleotides: TGTGCCAGTAGCCCTGGTGAAGGGCACTACACCTTC. Translation: CASSPGEGHYTF.

The chain is built from TRBV5-1 and TRBJ2-5; D is unclear. Germline V gene data show CDR1 as SGHRS and CDR2 as YFSETQ. Trimming removed 0 bases at V and 5 bases at J, with 11 bases between. The CDR3 is 14 amino acids. CDR3 in DNA: TGCGCCAGCAGCTTGGTCTCCGGGTCTGAGACCCAGTACTTC. Translation gives CASSLVSGSETQYF.

The rearrangement links TRBV30 to TRBJ2-6, with D unclear. Germline CDR1 GTSNPN, CDR2 SVGIG (reference sequence). V was shortened by 2 bases and J by 5 bases, with 7 bases between the two germline ends. The CDR3 spans 13 residues. CDR3 residues: CAWSPSRANVLTF. The CDR3 DNA is TGTGCCTGGAGTCCGAGCAGGGCCAACGTCCTGACTTTC.

This clone came up a few times. This CDR3 is also generated by other DNA sequences in the sample. V and J are TRBV30 and TRBJ2-7, with 7 bases that match TRBD2. This CDR3 comprises 13 residues. Trimming took 2 bases from V and 2 from J; bases not matched to a gene: 3. Germline-derived CDR1 and CDR2 are GTSNPN and SVGIG (reference sequence). CDR3 DNA: TGTGCCTGGAGTCTTGGGGGGGCCTACGAGCAGTACTTC. This codes for CAWSLGGAYEQYF.

J is TRBJ2-3 and V is TRBV5-4, with no clear D. In germline, CDR1 is SGHNT, CDR2 YYREEE (reference sequence). This CDR3 is 15 amino acids long. Deletions cut 0 bases from V and 0 bases from J, with 8 bases between. DNA for the CDR3: TGTGCCAGCAGCTTGGTACCCGGGAGCACAGATACGCAGTATTTT. It specifies CASSLVPGSTDTQYF.

V and J are TRBV28 and TRBJ1-5, with D tentatively TRBD1 (5 bases). Germline CDR1 MDHEN, CDR2 SYDVKM. CDR3 length: 15 residues. Trimming took 5 bases from V and 3 from J, leaving 14 bases between them. CDR3 in DNA: TGTGCCAGCAGTATGCCGACAGCCTACAATCAGCCCCAGCATTTT. Amino acid sequence: CASSMPTAYNQPQHF.

J is TRBJ1-4 and V is TRBV30; TRBD1 is a possible D gene (6 bases). This CDR3 is built from 15 residues. Germline CDR1 and CDR2: GTSNPN and SVGIG (reference sequence). V lost 1 base and J 2 bases, leaving 11 bases between the germline ends. CDR3 residues: CAWSGGGATNEKLFF. CDR3 bases: TGTGCCTGGAGTGGAGGGGGGGCGACTAATGAAAAACTGTTTTTT.

J is TRBJ2-1 and V is TRBV30; 10 positions match TRBD1. Germline CDR1 is GTSNPN and CDR2 is SVGIG (reference sequence). J was trimmed by 10 bases and V by 1 base; bases with no gene match: 7. The CDR3 is made up of 14 amino acids. DNA for the CDR3: TGTGCCTGGAGTGACGGGACAGGGGCTCGAGAGCAGTTCTTC. Its translation is CAWSDGTGAREQFF.

This sequence joins TRBV7-9 and TRBJ2-5, with 9 bases fitting TRBD2. V was clipped by 5 bases and J by 5 bases; unmatched bases: 0. This CDR3 has 12 amino acids. Germline assignment: CDR1 SEHNR and CDR2 FQNEAQ (reference sequence). The CDR3 DNA follows: TGTGCCAGCAGCGCGGGAGGGGAGACCCAGTACTTC. The encoded protein is CASSAGGETQYF.

The rearrangement uses TRBV7-9 and TRBJ1-3, with no clear D. The CDR3 consists of 15 residues. The ends were cut back, 2 bases at V and 0 bases at J, with 8 bases in the middle. Germline V gene data show CDR1 as SEHNR and CDR2 as FQNEAQ (reference sequence). In DNA form, the CDR3 reads TGTGCCAGCAGCTTATACCAGATCTCTGGAAACACCATATATTTT. It yields the protein CASSLYQISGNTIYF.

This chain links TRBV10-3 with TRBJ1-5; D is ambiguous. Trimming pared 6 bases from V and 0 bases from J, leaving 6 bases between. The V gene's germline CDR1 is ENHRY and CDR2 SYGVKD. This CDR3 has 13 amino acids. The CDR3, as DNA: TGTGCCATCAGGATGAATAGCAATCAGCCCCAGCATTTT. It codes for CAIRMNSNQPQHF.

The chain has TRBV4-2 and TRBJ1-5; D is perhaps TRBD1 (6 bases). CDR3 size: 15 residues. V was cut by 5 bases and J by 1 base, with 12 bases left in between. The V gene's germline CDR1 is LGHNA and CDR2 YNFKEQ. The DNA for the CDR3 is TGTGCCAGCAGCTTAGAGACAGGCAGCAATCAGCCCCAGCATTTT. It translates to CASSLETGSNQPQHF.

The chain is built from TRBV11-2 and TRBJ2-5; possibly TRBD1 or TRBD2 for D (6 bases each). The CDR3 spans 16 residues. Trimming cost V 0 bases and J 5 bases, with 16 bases left between them. The germline CDR1 and CDR2 sequences are SGHAT and FQNNGV. The CDR3 spells CASSLDFRGRRETQYF. The CDR3 nucleotides read TGTGCCAGCAGCTTAGATTTCCGGGGGCGGCGGGAGACCCAGTACTTC. The whole variable domain, filled in from reference TRBV11-2 and TRBJ2-5, reads EAGVAQSPRYKIIEKRQSVAFWCNPISGHATLYWYQQILGQGPKLLIQFQNNGVVDDSQLPKDRFSAERLKGVDSTLKIQPAKLEDSAVYLCASSLDFRGRRETQYFGPGTRLLVL.

This chain connects TRBV28 to TRBJ1-1; D is ambiguous. V was cut by 7 bases and J by 4 bases, with 10 bases left in between. Germline V CDR1 and CDR2: MDHEN, SYDVKM. The CDR3 spans 12 residues. Written as DNA, the CDR3 is TGTGCCAGCATCCAGGAAGGCACTGAAGCTTTCTTT. This gives the protein CASIQEGTEAFF.

On this clone itself: Different DNA sequences within this sample yield the same CDR3. The chain couples TRBV6-1 to TRBJ2-5; 12 bases are shared with TRBD2. The CDR3 totals 15 residues. Germline assignment: CDR1 MNHNS and CDR2 SASEGT. With 6 bases clipped from V and 5 bases from J, the junction kept 7 bases outside the gene matches. The CDR3 loop is CASRQLAGGQETQYF. The CDR3 bases are TGTGCCAGCAGGCAACTAGCGGGGGGTCAGGAGACCCAGTACTTC.

This chain uses TRBV7-9 with TRBJ1-3; D gene unclear. This CDR3 has 16 residues. Germline CDR1 reads SEHNR; CDR2 reads FQNEAQ (reference sequence). The ends were cut back, 4 bases at V and 4 bases at J, with 17 bases in the middle. The CDR3 nucleotides are TGTGCCAGCAGCTCCCCCTCTGGAGTTACCGGAAACACCATATATTTT. Its translation: CASSSPSGVTGNTIYF.